In this sample, the clone carrying this T cell receptor beta chain turned up a few times. Its antigen is not identified. Germline CDR1 MNHNS, CDR2 SASEGT. CDR3 length equals 13 residues. Trimming pared 0 bases from V and 7 bases from J, leaving 7 bases between. Sample-barcoded 5' priming and a J-beta primer mix drove a second PCR of roughly 7 to 11 cycles. One entry per CDR3 protein, called by TCRdb with MiXCR from the 5' RACE reads. The sample includes approximately 800,000 distinct CDR3 sequences, roughly 50% seen only once; the top ten take 20% to 30%. The data derive from a study of blood T cells in healthy people across ages. Study-wide results and caveats: With donor CMV status unknown, expanded clonotype changes were possibly confounded.

This chain connects TRBV6-1 to TRBJ1-5; D not resolved. The sample taken for sequencing was blood. The receptor comes from a man aged 35-49 years in good health. CDR3 loop: CASSEAPQQPQHF. As DNA, the CDR3 is TGTGCCAGCAGTGAAGCTCCTCAACAGCCCCAGCATTTT.